This is a list of T cell receptor beta chains from one sample in a study of T cell changes during pregnancy in multiple sclerosis. Sequencing used immunoSEQ multiplex PCR; TCRdb keeps in-frame clones, though not all of them. This sample has approximately 100,000 clones, with roughly 89% found just once. This sample comprised peripheral blood, obtained before pregnancy. Source of these receptors: a female donor with multiple sclerosis, enrolled in a pregnancy study. CDR3s include the opening cysteine and the closing phenylalanine or tryptophan. Fields, in order: D gene, clone size, J gene, V gene, CDR3 protein, CDR3 DNA. The D gene is left open where the match is weak. Clone size appears in some rows only: once, few, many, or a class for an expanded clone.

. | . | TRBJ2-7 | TRBV10-3 | CAITLNRNNDEQYF | TGTGCCATCACCCTAAACAGGAATAACGACGAGCAGTACTTC
TRBD2 | . | TRBJ2-6 | TRBV7-3 | CASSLRGGSGANVLTF | TGTGCCAGCAGCTTAAGGGGGGGGTCTGGGGCCAACGTCCTGACTTTC
. | . | TRBJ1-4 | TRBV9 | CASSPRQANEKLFF | TGTGCCAGCAGCCCCCGACAGGCTAATGAAAAACTGTTTTTT
. | . | TRBJ1-1 | TRBV27 | CASSLAQGAEAFF | TGTGCCAGCAGTTTGGCCCAAGGGGCTGAAGCTTTCTTT
TRBD2 | . | TRBJ2-1 | TRBV7-2 | CASSALAGGSYNEQFF | TGTGCCAGCAGCGCCTTAGCGGGGGGCTCCTACAATGAGCAGTTCTTC
. | . | TRBJ2-3 | TRBV6-1 | CASSVGTRTTDTQYF | TGTGCCAGCAGTGTGGGGACACGGACAACAGATACGCAGTATTTT
. | . | TRBJ2-1 | TRBV6-6 | CASSLLGVTYNEQFF | TGTGCCAGCAGTTTGTTGGGAGTGACCTACAATGAGCAGTTCTTC
TRBD1 | . | TRBJ1-6 | TRBV2 | CASSVGQGGNSPLHF | TGTGCCAGCAGTGTCGGACAGGGCGGCAATTCACCCCTCCACTTT
TRBD2 | . | TRBJ2-3 | TRBV18 | CASSSDQGLVTDTQYF | TGTGCCAGCTCATCGGACCAAGGACTAGTTACAGATACGCAGTATTTT
. | . | TRBJ1-3 | TRBV18 | CASSPIGRAPSGNTIYF | TGTGCCAGCTCACCAATCGGGAGAGCCCCCTCTGGAAACACCATATATTTT
. | . | TRBJ1-2 | TRBV5-5 | CASSLGSGVGYTF | TGTGCCAGCAGCTTGGGCTCAGGGGTCGGCTACACCTTC
. | . | TRBJ2-1 | TRBV19 | CASSRGRWRDTIYNEQFF | TGTGCCAGTAGCCGTGGCAGATGGAGGGATACCATCTACAATGAGCAGTTCTTC
TRBD1 | . | TRBJ1-6 | TRBV9 | CASSVDLGQGGRSPLHF | TGTGCCAGCAGCGTCGACTTGGGACAGGGGGGTCGTTCACCCCTCCACTTT
TRBD1 | . | TRBJ1-5 | TRBV19 | CASSAPGQGAGQPQHF | TGTGCCAGTAGTGCACCGGGACAGGGGGCTGGGCAGCCCCAGCATTTT
TRBD1 | . | TRBJ2-7 | TRBV29-1 | CSVEETGRYEQYF | TGCAGCGTTGAGGAGACAGGGCGGTACGAGCAGTACTTC
. | . | TRBJ1-3 | TRBV6-5 | CASSYTGGNTIYF | TGTGCCAGCAGTTACACAGGGGGAAACACCATATATTTT
TRBD1 | . | TRBJ2-5 | TRBV28 | CASSPRQGAWGTQYF | TGTGCCAGCAGCCCACGACAGGGGGCCTGGGGGACCCAGTACTTC
. | once | TRBJ2-1 | TRBV28 | CASSRRLNEQFF | TGTGCCAGCAGCCGTCGTCTTAATGAGCAGTTCTTC
TRBD1 | . | TRBJ2-7 | TRBV5-4 | CASSDSRDRVTYEQYF | TGTGCCAGCAGCGATTCTCGGGACAGGGTGACCTACGAGCAGTACTTC
. | . | TRBJ1-3 | TRBV2 | CASRTDSGNTIYF | TGTGCCAGCAGGACAGACTCTGGAAACACCATATATTTT
. | . | TRBJ1-1 | TRBV10-3 | CATRTGLNTEAFF | TGTGCCACGCGAACAGGCTTGAACACTGAAGCTTTCTTT
TRBD1 | . | TRBJ1-1 | TRBV7-8 | CASSFTGGENTEAFF | TGTGCCAGCAGCTTCACAGGGGGAGAGAACACTGAAGCTTTCTTT
TRBD1 | . | TRBJ2-7 | TRBV28 | CASSLGGQAAYEQYF | TGTGCCAGCAGTTTGGGGGGACAGGCCGCCTACGAGCAGTACTTC
. | . | TRBJ1-3 | TRBV6-1 | CASTPGGSGNTIYF | TGTGCCAGCACCCCTGGGGGGTCTGGAAACACCATATATTTT
. | . | TRBJ2-3 | TRBV28 | CASNPDGGTDTQYF | TGTGCCAGCAACCCGGACGGCGGGACAGATACGCAGTATTTT
. | . | TRBJ2-7 | TRBV5-1 | CASSAGTYYEQYF | TGCGCCAGCAGCGCGGGGACCTACTACGAGCAGTACTTC
. | few | TRBJ2-7 | TRBV29-1 | CSYRSSYEQYF | TGCAGTTACAGGAGCTCCTACGAGCAGTACTTC